The rows below give T cell receptor beta chains drawn from one sample of a study of T cells in Graves' hyperthyroidism and ophthalmopathy. MiXCR, run by TCRdb on the multiplex PCR reads, gives a single entry per CDR3 protein. In the table there are fewer than 600,000 distinct CDR3 sequences, approximately 15% of which are singletons. The sample taken for sequencing was blood. All receptors derive from a woman aged 40 to 50 with Graves' hyperthyroidism. The CDR3 runs from the conserved cysteine through the conserved F or W. The order of the fields is CDR3 protein, CDR3 DNA, V gene, clone size, D gene, J gene. A D gene is named only where the DNA matches it firmly. Clone size is given for some rows only: seen once, a few or many times, or a class if the clone is expanded.

CDR3: CASSIKAGAYNEQFF
DNA: TGTGCCAGCAGCATAAAAGCGGGAGCCTACAATGAGCAGTTCTTC
V: TRBV11-2
size: many
D: TRBD2
J: TRBJ2-1

CDR3: CASSLTGDGTEAFF
DNA: TGCGCCAGCAGCTTGACTGGGGACGGCACTGAAGCTTTCTTT
V: TRBV5-1
size: few
D: NA
J: TRBJ1-1

CDR3: CASSEPGFSYEQYF
DNA: TGTGCCAGCAGTGAGCCAGGTTTCTCCTACGAGCAGTACTTC
V: TRBV2
size: many
D: NA
J: TRBJ2-7

CDR3: CSARDPTITDTQYF
DNA: TGCAGTGCTAGAGACCCGACTATCACAGATACGCAGTATTTT
V: TRBV20-1
size: NA
D: NA
J: TRBJ2-3

CDR3: CASSVKQGWGTDTQYF
DNA: TGTGCCAGCAGTGTAAAACAGGGTTGGGGCACAGATACGCAGTATTTT
V: TRBV12-3/TRBV12-4
size: many
D: NA
J: TRBJ2-3

CDR3: CSAERDRGYEQYF
DNA: TGCAGTGCCGAACGGGACAGGGGATACGAGCAGTACTTC
V: TRBV20-1
size: many
D: TRBD1
J: TRBJ2-7

CDR3: CASSPDPRTESTDTQYF
DNA: TGTGCCAGCAGCCCCGATCCCAGGACAGAAAGCACAGATACGCAGTATTTT
V: TRBV12-3/TRBV12-4
size: NA
D: NA
J: TRBJ2-3

CDR3: CASRPRPRGGNTEAFF
DNA: TGTGCCAGCAGACCGAGACCCAGGGGGGGGAACACTGAAGCTTTCTTT
V: TRBV6-1
size: many
D: TRBD1
J: TRBJ1-1

CDR3: CASSTGQDNTEAFF
DNA: TGTGCCAGCAGTACCGGACAGGACAACACTGAAGCTTTCTTT
V: TRBV11-2
size: once
D: TRBD1
J: TRBJ1-1

CDR3: CASSLVVGAAEAFF
DNA: TGTGCCAGCAGCTTAGTTGTGGGGGCGGCTGAAGCTTTCTTT
V: TRBV7-2
size: many
D: NA
J: TRBJ1-1

CDR3: CASSFLTNGKAFF
DNA: TGTGCCAGCAGTTTCCTGACGAACGGGAAAGCTTTCTTT
V: TRBV28
size: many
D: NA
J: TRBJ1-1

CDR3: CATSEFGQGSSYNEQFF
DNA: TGTGCCACCAGTGAGTTCGGACAGGGGTCCTCCTACAATGAGCAGTTCTTC
V: TRBV24-1
size: many
D: TRBD1
J: TRBJ2-1

CDR3: CASSSVQGYTF
DNA: TGTGCCAGCAGCTCGGTTCAGGGCTACACCTTC
V: TRBV28
size: many
D: NA
J: TRBJ1-2

CDR3: CASSIGIDGNTEAFF
DNA: TGTGCCAGTAGTATAGGAATCGACGGGAACACTGAAGCTTTCTTT
V: TRBV19
size: NA
D: NA
J: TRBJ1-1

CDR3: CASSLVAGVSETQYF
DNA: TGTGCCAGCAGTTTGGTAGCGGGAGTGTCAGAGACCCAGTACTTC
V: TRBV12-3/TRBV12-4
size: many
D: TRBD2
J: TRBJ2-5

CDR3: CASSLSGGPYNEQFF
DNA: TGTGCCAGCAGCTTAAGTGGGGGTCCCTACAATGAGCAGTTCTTC
V: TRBV7-2
size: many
D: NA
J: TRBJ2-1

CDR3: CASSSRDSPTGELFF
DNA: TGTGCCAGCAGCTCACGGGACAGCCCCACCGGGGAGCTGTTTTTT
V: TRBV7-8
size: many
D: TRBD1
J: TRBJ2-2

CDR3: CAWSRQGADEQYF
DNA: TGTGCCTGGAGCAGACAGGGGGCCGACGAGCAGTACTTC
V: TRBV30
size: many
D: TRBD1
J: TRBJ2-7

CDR3: CASSLLGGPGEQYF
DNA: TGTGCCAGCAGTTTACTGGGGGGGCCTGGCGAGCAGTACTTC
V: TRBV12-3/TRBV12-4
size: NA
D: NA
J: TRBJ2-7

CDR3: CAISSTSGSSYNEQFF
DNA: TGTGCCATCAGTTCTACTAGCGGGAGCTCCTACAATGAGCAGTTCTTC
V: TRBV10-3
size: NA
D: TRBD2
J: TRBJ2-1

CDR3: CASRSGVLTDTQYF
DNA: TGTGCCAGCAGGTCGGGCGTATTAACAGATACGCAGTATTTT
V: TRBV27
size: many
D: NA
J: TRBJ2-3

CDR3: CASSTLTSGRSNEQFF
DNA: TGCGCCAGCAGCACCCTAACTAGCGGGAGAAGCAATGAGCAGTTCTTC
V: TRBV5-1
size: NA
D: TRBD2
J: TRBJ2-1

CDR3: CASASISVGFNQPQHF
DNA: TGTGCCAGCGCATCTATTTCGGTCGGTTTCAATCAGCCCCAGCATTTT
V: TRBV6-1
size: NA
D: NA
J: TRBJ1-5

CDR3: CASSPIPTGAEQYF
DNA: TGTGCCAGCAGTCCAATACCCACAGGTGCTGAGCAGTACTTC
V: TRBV11-2
size: many
D: NA
J: TRBJ2-7

CDR3: CASSISGRGSNEQYF
DNA: TGCGCCAGCTCTATTAGCGGGAGGGGTAGCAACGAGCAGTACTTC
V: TRBV5-1
size: many
D: TRBD2
J: TRBJ2-7

CDR3: CASSLVVGAGGLTEAFF
DNA: TGTGCCAGCAGCTTAGTCGTCGGGGCAGGGGGATTGACTGAAGCTTTCTTT
V: TRBV7-6
size: many
D: TRBD1
J: TRBJ1-1

CDR3: CASSPRGGAAGANVLTF
DNA: TGTGCCAGCTCACCCCGTGGGGGGGCTGCTGGGGCCAACGTCCTGACTTTC
V: TRBV18
size: NA
D: NA
J: TRBJ2-6

CDR3: CASSDGQSNQPQHF
DNA: TGTGCCAGCAGTGATGGACAGAGCAATCAGCCCCAGCATTTT
V: TRBV2
size: many
D: NA
J: TRBJ1-5

CDR3: CASSPTGQGETQYF
DNA: TGTGCCAGCTCACCTACGGGACAGGGGGAGACCCAGTACTTC
V: TRBV18
size: many
D: TRBD1
J: TRBJ2-5

CDR3: CASSTPPYEQYF
DNA: TGTGCCAGCAGTACCCCGCCCTACGAGCAGTACTTC
V: TRBV12-3/TRBV12-4
size: many
D: NA
J: TRBJ2-7

CDR3: CASSESAGYMWETQYF
DNA: TGCGCCAGCAGTGAGTCGGCGGGATACATGTGGGAGACCCAGTACTTC
V: TRBV10-1
size: few
D: NA
J: TRBJ2-5

CDR3: CASKLPGANVLTF
DNA: TGTGCCAGTAAGCTCCCTGGGGCCAACGTCCTGACTTTC
V: TRBV19
size: once
D: NA
J: TRBJ2-6

CDR3: CASSLGAPQETQYF
DNA: TGTGCCAGCAGCTTAGGAGCTCCCCAAGAGACCCAGTACTTC
V: TRBV7-6
size: many
D: NA
J: TRBJ2-5

CDR3: CASSPGRESNEQFF
DNA: TGTGCCAGCAGCCCAGGGCGGGAGTCGAATGAGCAGTTCTTC
V: TRBV7-3
size: NA
D: TRBD2
J: TRBJ2-1

CDR3: CASTDRSSYNEQFF
DNA: TGCGCCAGCACAGACCGAAGCTCCTACAATGAGCAGTTCTTC
V: TRBV5-1
size: few
D: NA
J: TRBJ2-1

CDR3: CASSIEFGNYEQYF
DNA: TGCGCCAGCTCCATAGAATTTGGGAACTACGAGCAGTACTTC
V: TRBV5-1
size: NA
D: NA
J: TRBJ2-7

CDR3: CASSYSKTTEAFF
DNA: TGTGCCAGCAGTTACTCGAAGACCACTGAAGCTTTCTTT
V: TRBV6-2/TRBV6-3
size: many
D: NA
J: TRBJ1-1

CDR3: CSADFILAGGRQNEQFF
DNA: TGCAGTGCAGACTTCATTCTAGCGGGAGGCCGACAGAATGAGCAGTTCTTC
V: TRBV20-1
size: few
D: TRBD2
J: TRBJ2-1

CDR3: CASSLFGGSSGNTIYF
DNA: TGTGCCAGCAGCTTGTTCGGGGGGAGCTCTGGAAACACCATATATTTT
V: TRBV5-5
size: NA
D: NA
J: TRBJ1-3

CDR3: CASSMTGPSTEQYF
DNA: TGTGCCAGCAGCATGACAGGGCCGTCGACCGAGCAGTACTTC
V: TRBV7-3
size: many
D: TRBD1
J: TRBJ2-7

CDR3: CASTHRYTEAFF
DNA: TGTGCCAGCACCCATCGTTACACTGAAGCTTTCTTT
V: TRBV6-1
size: many
D: NA
J: TRBJ1-1

CDR3: CASSLNPDGVANTEAFF
DNA: TGTGCCAGCAGCTTAAACCCCGACGGGGTAGCGAACACTGAAGCTTTCTTT
V: TRBV7-6
size: many
D: NA
J: TRBJ1-1

CDR3: CASSQGPGAGYEQYF
DNA: TGTGCCAGCAGCCAAGGACCGGGAGCGGGCTACGAGCAGTACTTC
V: TRBV3-1
size: many
D: NA
J: TRBJ2-7

CDR3: CASESGYQETQYF
DNA: TGCGCCAGCGAGTCGGGATACCAAGAGACCCAGTACTTC
V: TRBV5-1
size: many
D: NA
J: TRBJ2-5

CDR3: CASSLQAAGAYEQYF
DNA: TGTGCCAGCAGTTTACAGGCGGCGGGGGCTTACGAGCAGTACTTC
V: TRBV28
size: many
D: NA
J: TRBJ2-7

CDR3: CATSKEGQGLTGANVLTF
DNA: TGTGCCACCAGCAAGGAAGGACAGGGGCTCACTGGGGCCAACGTCCTGACTTTC
V: TRBV15
size: NA
D: TRBD1
J: TRBJ2-6

CDR3: CASSRGGFEAFF
DNA: TGTGCCAGCAGCCGGGGGGGCTTTGAAGCTTTCTTT
V: TRBV7-9
size: many
D: NA
J: TRBJ1-1

CDR3: CASSFLAGAGDTQYF
DNA: TGCGCCAGCAGCTTTTTAGCGGGAGCGGGAGATACGCAGTATTTT
V: TRBV5-1
size: many
D: TRBD2
J: TRBJ2-3

CDR3: CASSPRSSGSSYEQYF
DNA: TGTGCCAGCTCACCACGTTCTAGCGGAAGCTCCTACGAGCAGTACTTC
V: TRBV18
size: few
D: TRBD2
J: TRBJ2-7

CDR3: CASGLTLDQESEAFF
DNA: TGTGCTAGTGGTTTGACCCTAGACCAGGAATCTGAAGCTTTCTTT
V: TRBV12-5
size: many
D: NA
J: TRBJ1-1

CDR3: CAWRAQGAGDYNEQFF
DNA: TGTGCCTGGAGAGCCCAGGGAGCGGGAGATTACAATGAGCAGTTCTTC
V: TRBV30
size: few
D: TRBD2
J: TRBJ2-1

CDR3: CASSISPGQTYEQYF
DNA: TGCGCCAGCAGCATCTCACCGGGACAGACCTACGAGCAGTACTTC
V: TRBV5-1
size: few
D: TRBD1
J: TRBJ2-7

CDR3: CASSHRGEETQYF
DNA: TGTGCCAGCAGCCATCGGGGTGAAGAGACCCAGTACTTC
V: TRBV3-1
size: many
D: NA
J: TRBJ2-5

CDR3: CASSEAGYGNRQAFF
DNA: TGTGCCAGCAGTGAAGCAGGGTACGGAAACAGGCAAGCTTTCTTT
V: TRBV6-1
size: NA
D: NA
J: TRBJ1-1

CDR3: CASSEIWVGETQYF
DNA: TGTGCCAGCAGTGAAATCTGGGTAGGAGAGACCCAGTACTTC
V: TRBV6-1
size: NA
D: NA
J: TRBJ2-5

CDR3: CASSDGGQSRPQHF
DNA: TGTGCCAGCAGCGACGGGGGGCAAAGTCGGCCCCAGCATTTT
V: TRBV7-9
size: once
D: NA
J: TRBJ1-5

CDR3: CASSYSAGQGSETQYF
DNA: TGTGCCAGCAGTTACTCCGCGGGACAGGGAAGTGAGACCCAGTACTTC
V: TRBV6-6
size: few
D: TRBD1
J: TRBJ2-5

CDR3: CASSGGLPGNEQFF
DNA: TGTGCCAGCAGCGGGGGACTCCCCGGCAATGAGCAGTTCTTC
V: TRBV7-2
size: many
D: NA
J: TRBJ2-1

CDR3: CASSLTSFAYNEQFF
DNA: TGTGCCAGCAGTCTAACTAGCTTCGCCTACAATGAGCAGTTCTTC
V: TRBV28
size: many
D: NA
J: TRBJ2-1

CDR3: CASSLEATGVAEAFF
DNA: TGCGCCAGCAGCTTGGAAGCGACAGGGGTGGCTGAAGCTTTCTTT
V: TRBV5-1
size: NA
D: TRBD1
J: TRBJ1-1